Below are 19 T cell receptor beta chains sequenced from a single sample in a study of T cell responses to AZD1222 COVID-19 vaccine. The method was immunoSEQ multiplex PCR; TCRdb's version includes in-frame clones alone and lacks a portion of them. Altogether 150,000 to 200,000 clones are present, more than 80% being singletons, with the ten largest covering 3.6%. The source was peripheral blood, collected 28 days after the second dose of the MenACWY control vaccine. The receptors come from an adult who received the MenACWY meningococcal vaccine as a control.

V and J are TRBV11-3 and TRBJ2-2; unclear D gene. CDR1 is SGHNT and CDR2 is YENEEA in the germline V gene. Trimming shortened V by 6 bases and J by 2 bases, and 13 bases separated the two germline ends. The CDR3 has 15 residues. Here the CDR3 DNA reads TGTGCCAGCAGTGAACCGGGCCTCAACACCGGGGAGCTGTTTTTT. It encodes CASSEPGLNTGELFF.

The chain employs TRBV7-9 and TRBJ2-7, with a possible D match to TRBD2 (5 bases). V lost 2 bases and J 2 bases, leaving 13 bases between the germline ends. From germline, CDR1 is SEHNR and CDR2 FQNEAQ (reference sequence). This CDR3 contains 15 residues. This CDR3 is CASSLIWESTYEQYF. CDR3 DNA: TGTGCCAGCAGCTTAATCTGGGAGTCCACCTACGAGCAGTACTTC.

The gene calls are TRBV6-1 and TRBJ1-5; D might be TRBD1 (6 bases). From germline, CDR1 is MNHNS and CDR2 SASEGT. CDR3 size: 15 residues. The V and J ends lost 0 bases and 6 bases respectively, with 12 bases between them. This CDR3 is CASSEAGGSFQPQHF. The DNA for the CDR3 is TGTGCCAGCAGTGAAGCTGGGGGCAGTTTTCAGCCCCAGCATTTT.

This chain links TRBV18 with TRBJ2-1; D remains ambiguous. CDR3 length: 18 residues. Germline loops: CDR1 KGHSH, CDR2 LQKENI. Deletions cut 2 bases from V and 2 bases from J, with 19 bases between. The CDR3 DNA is TGTGCCAGCTCACCAGGGAAATCGGCGGCGGCCCCCTACAATGAGCAGTTCTTC. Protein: CASSPGKSAAAPYNEQFF.

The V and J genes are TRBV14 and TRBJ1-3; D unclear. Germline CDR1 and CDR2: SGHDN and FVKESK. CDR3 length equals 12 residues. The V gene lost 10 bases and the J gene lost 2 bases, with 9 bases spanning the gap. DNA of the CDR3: TGTGCCACGGGGAACCCTGGAAACACCATATATTTT. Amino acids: CATGNPGNTIYF.

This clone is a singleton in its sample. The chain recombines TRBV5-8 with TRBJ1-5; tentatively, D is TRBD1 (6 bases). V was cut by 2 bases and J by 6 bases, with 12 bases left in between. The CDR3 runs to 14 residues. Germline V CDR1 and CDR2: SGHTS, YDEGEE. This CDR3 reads CASSFGQDSQPQHF. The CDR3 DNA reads TGTGCCAGCAGCTTTGGGCAGGACAGTCAGCCCCAGCATTTT.

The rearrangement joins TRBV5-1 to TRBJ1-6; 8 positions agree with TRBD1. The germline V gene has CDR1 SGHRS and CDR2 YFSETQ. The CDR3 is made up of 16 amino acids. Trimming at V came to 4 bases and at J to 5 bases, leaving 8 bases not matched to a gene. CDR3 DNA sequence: TGCGCCAGCAGCCCGCTAACAGGGGGGAATAATTCACCCCTCCACTTT. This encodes CASSPLTGGNNSPLHF.

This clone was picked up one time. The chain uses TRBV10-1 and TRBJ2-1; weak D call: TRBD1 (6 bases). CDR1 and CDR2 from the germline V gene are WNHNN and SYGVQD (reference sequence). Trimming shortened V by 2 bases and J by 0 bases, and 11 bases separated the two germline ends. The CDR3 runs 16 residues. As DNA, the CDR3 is TGCGCCAGCAGTGAGACAGGGCTCACCTCCTACAATGAGCAGTTCTTC. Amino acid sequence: CASSETGLTSYNEQFF.

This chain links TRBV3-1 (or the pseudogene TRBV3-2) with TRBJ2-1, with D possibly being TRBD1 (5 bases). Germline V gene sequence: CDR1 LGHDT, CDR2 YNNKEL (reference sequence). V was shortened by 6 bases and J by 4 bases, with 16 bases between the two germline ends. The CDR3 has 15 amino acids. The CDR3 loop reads CASRPRGSLYNEQFF. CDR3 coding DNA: TGTGCCAGCAGACCTAGGGGCAGTCTTTACAATGAGCAGTTCTTC.

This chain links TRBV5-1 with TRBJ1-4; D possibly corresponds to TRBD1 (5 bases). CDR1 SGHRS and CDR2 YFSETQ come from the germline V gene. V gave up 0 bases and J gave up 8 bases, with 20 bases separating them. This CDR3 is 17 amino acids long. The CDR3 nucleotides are TGCGCCAGCAGCTTGGTTCAGGGTGTGACCTTATGGGAAAAACTGTTTTTT. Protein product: CASSLVQGVTLWEKLFF.

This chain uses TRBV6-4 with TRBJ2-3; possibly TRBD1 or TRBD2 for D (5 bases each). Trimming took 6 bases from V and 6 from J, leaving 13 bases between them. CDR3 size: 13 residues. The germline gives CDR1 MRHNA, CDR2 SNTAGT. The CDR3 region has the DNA TGTGCCAGCAGCACTGGGACCTCGGATACGCAGTATTTT. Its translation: CASSTGTSDTQYF.

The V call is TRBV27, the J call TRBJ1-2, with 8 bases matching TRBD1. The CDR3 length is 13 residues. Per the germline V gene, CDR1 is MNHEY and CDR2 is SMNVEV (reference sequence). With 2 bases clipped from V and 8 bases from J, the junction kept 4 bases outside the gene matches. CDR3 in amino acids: CASSLKQGVGYTF. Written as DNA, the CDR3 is TGTGCCAGCAGTTTAAAACAGGGGGTCGGCTACACCTTC.

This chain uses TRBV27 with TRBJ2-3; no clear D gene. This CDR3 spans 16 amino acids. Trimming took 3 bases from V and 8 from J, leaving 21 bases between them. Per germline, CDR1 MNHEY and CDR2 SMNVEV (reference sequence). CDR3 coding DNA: TGTGCCAGCAGTTTTAGGACGGGCCCGGCCTTGGGTACGCAGTATTTT. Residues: CASSFRTGPALGTQYF.

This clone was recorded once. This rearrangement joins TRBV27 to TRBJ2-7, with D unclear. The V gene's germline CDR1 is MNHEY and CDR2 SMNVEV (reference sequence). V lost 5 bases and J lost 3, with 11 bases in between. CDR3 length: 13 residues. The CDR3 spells CASSANYRYEQYF. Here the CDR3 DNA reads TGTGCCAGCAGTGCCAACTACCGCTACGAGCAGTACTTC.

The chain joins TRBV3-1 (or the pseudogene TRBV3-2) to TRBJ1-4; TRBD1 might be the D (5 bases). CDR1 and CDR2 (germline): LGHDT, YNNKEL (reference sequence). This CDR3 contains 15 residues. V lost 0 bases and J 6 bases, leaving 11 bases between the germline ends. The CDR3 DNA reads TGTGCCAGCAGCCAAGATTGGGGGAGCCATGAAAAACTGTTTTTT. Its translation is CASSQDWGSHEKLFF.

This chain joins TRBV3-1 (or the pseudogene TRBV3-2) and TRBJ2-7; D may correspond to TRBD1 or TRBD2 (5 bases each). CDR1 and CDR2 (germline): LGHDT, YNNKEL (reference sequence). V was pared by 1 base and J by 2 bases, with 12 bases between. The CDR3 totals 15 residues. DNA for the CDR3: TGTGCCAGCAGCCAAGTACGGGGCCACGCCTACGAGCAGTACTTC. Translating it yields CASSQVRGHAYEQYF.

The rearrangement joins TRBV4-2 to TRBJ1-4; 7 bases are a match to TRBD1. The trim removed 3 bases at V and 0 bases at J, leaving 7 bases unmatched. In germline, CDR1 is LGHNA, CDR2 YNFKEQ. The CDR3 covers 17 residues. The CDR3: CASSQTGLESTNEKLFF. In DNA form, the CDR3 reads TGTGCCAGCAGCCAGACAGGGCTTGAATCAACTAATGAAAAACTGTTTTTT.

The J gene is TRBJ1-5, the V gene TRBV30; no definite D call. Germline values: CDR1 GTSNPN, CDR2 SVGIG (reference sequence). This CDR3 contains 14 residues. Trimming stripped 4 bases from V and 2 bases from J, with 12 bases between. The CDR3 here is CAWNRRVGNQPQHF. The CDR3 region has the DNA TGTGCCTGGAATAGACGAGTGGGCAATCAGCCCCAGCATTTT.

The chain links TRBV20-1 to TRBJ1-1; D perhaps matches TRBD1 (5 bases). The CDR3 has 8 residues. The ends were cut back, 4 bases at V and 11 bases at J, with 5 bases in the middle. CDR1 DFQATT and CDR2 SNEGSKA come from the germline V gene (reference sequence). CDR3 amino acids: CSANRAFF. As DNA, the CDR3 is TGCAGTGCTAACAGGGCTTTCTTT.